The sequence of this TCR beta chain was determined in a study of blood T cell repertoires in COVID-19. Whole-study context: Sources were T cells, B-cell-depleted T cells, or PBMCs; the material itself was cDNA or gDNA.

Germline CDR1 is MDHEN and CDR2 is SYDVKM. V was pared by 2 bases and J by 3 bases, with 13 bases between. CDR3 size: 15 residues. Original processing notes: Reference gene primer amplification gave estimated nucleated cell counts. Libraries were prepared by immunoSEQ multiplex PCR; TCRdb keeps only in-frame clonotypes and omits some of them. V and J calls and clone size come straight from that table; D and trimming were deduced from the DNA. The data hold around 180,000 clones, with about 77% observed a single time. Participants had their cohort set by participant-reported clinical history. The sample comprised PBMCs or T cells enriched from blood (not recorded which). This receptor was identified in a woman in her fifties or sixties with acute COVID-19. The rearrangement uses TRBV28 and TRBJ1-1, with a tentative D call TRBD1 (5 bases). In DNA form, the CDR3 reads TGTGCCAGCAGTTTACTAGTCAGGGCGGACACTGAAGCTTTCTTT. Amino acid sequence: CASSLLVRADTEAFF.